This TCR beta chain was captured in a study of T cell responses to AZD1222 COVID-19 vaccine. TCRdb's copy holds only in-frame clones and misses some; the assay was immunoSEQ multiplex PCR. The sample contains 200,000 to 250,000 clones, about 92% of which appear only once. Sequencing was performed on peripheral blood, taken on day 0 of MenACWY control vaccination. This receptor was identified in an adult in good health.

The CDR3 loop is CASSFSVLETQYF. CDR3 DNA: TGTGCCAGCAGCTTTAGCGTTCTAGAGACCCAGTACTTC. The chain links TRBV7-2 to TRBJ2-5; TRBD2 is a possible D gene (5 bases). CDR1 is SGHTA and CDR2 is FQGNSA in the germline V gene. The CDR3 runs to 13 residues. Trimming stripped 3 bases from V and 4 bases from J, with 9 bases between. Combining the CDR3 with reference TRBV7-2 and TRBJ2-5 gives the whole variable domain GAGVSQSPSNKVTEKGKDVELRCDPISGHTALYWYRQSLGQGLEFLIYFQGNSAPDKSGLPSDRFSAERTGGSVSTLTIQRTQQEDSAVYLCASSFSVLETQYFGPGTRLLVL.